This entry lists 30 T cell receptor beta chains sequenced from one sample in a study of T cell responses to AZD1222 COVID-19 vaccine. Repertoires were generated with immunoSEQ multiplex PCR, while TCRdb's copy carries only in-frame clones and drops some. The table shows 150,000 to 200,000 clones, with just under 95% occurring only once. Material: peripheral blood, obtained on day 0 of AZD1222 vaccination. Every receptor here comes from an adult in good health.

In this sample, this clone turned up once. The rearrangement links TRBV5-1 to TRBJ1-3; no reliable D call. Germline CDR1 and CDR2: SGHRS and YFSETQ. There are 16 residues in the CDR3. V was trimmed by 1 base and J by 2 bases, leaving 13 bases between them. In DNA, the CDR3 is TGCGCCAGCAGCTTGACCCGACAACAAACTGGAAACACCATATATTTT. This sequence encodes CASSLTRQQTGNTIYF.

About this clone: The same CDR3 arises from other DNA sequences in this sample as well. The chain employs TRBV28 and TRBJ2-7; the D call may be TRBD1 or TRBD2 (7 bases each). This CDR3 has 14 residues. V lost 3 bases and J 1 base, leaving 10 bases between the germline ends. CDR1 is MDHEN, CDR2 SYDVKM, per germline. This CDR3 reads CASSFQGGSYEQYF. CDR3 DNA sequence: TGTGCCAGCAGTTTCCAGGGGGGGTCCTACGAGCAGTACTTC.

This sequence joins TRBV12-3 or TRBV12-4 and TRBJ2-3, with D unresolved. Trimming cost V 7 bases and J 2 bases, with 10 bases left between them. This CDR3 contains 13 residues. In nucleotides, the CDR3 is TGTGCCAGCATACTGGATTACACAGATACGCAGTATTTT. Its translation: CASILDYTDTQYF.

The CDR3 DNA reads as TGTGCCAGCAGTCCCCCATGGTCTGGAAACACCATATATTTT. It encodes CASSPPWSGNTIYF. The chain couples TRBV28 to TRBJ1-3, with D uncertain. Germline V gene lookup returns CDR1 MDHEN and CDR2 SYDVKM. This CDR3 contains 14 residues. V lost 5 bases, J lost 1 base, and 9 bases lay in between.

CDR3 in DNA: TGTGCCAGCAGCTTAGAATCACAGGGGGTTACTCGCTCCTACGAGCAGTACTTC. It encodes CASSLESQGVTRSYEQYF. The chain recombines TRBV7-2 with TRBJ2-7; TRBD1 matches 8 bases. From germline, CDR1 is SGHTA and CDR2 FQGNSA. This CDR3 spans 18 amino acids. V gave up 1 base and J gave up 0 bases; unmatched junction bases: 11. The entire variable domain, with the rest obtained from reference TRBV7-2 and TRBJ2-7, is as follows: GAGVSQSPSNKVTEKGKDVELRCDPISGHTALYWYRQSLGQGLEFLIYFQGNSAPDKSGLPSDRFSAERTGGSVSTLTIQRTQQEDSAVYLCASSLESQGVTRSYEQYFGPGTRLTVT.

V and J are TRBV5-6 and TRBJ1-2, with D unresolved. The CDR3 consists of 13 residues. V lost 5 bases and J lost 3, with 11 bases in between. Germline CDR1 and CDR2: SGHDT and YYEEEE. The CDR3 bases are TGTGCCAGCAGATCCGTCGTGGACTATGGCTACACCTTC. Its translation: CASRSVVDYGYTF.

The rearrangement joins TRBV7-9 to TRBJ2-3; D is unresolved. This CDR3 contains 14 residues. V shed 2 bases and J shed 2 bases, with 8 bases lying between them. Germline V gives CDR1 SEHNR, CDR2 FQNEAQ (reference sequence). CDR3 sequence (DNA): TGTGCCAGCAGCTTATATCGGGCCACAGATACGCAGTATTTT. This translates into CASSLYRATDTQYF.

This chain joins TRBV19 and TRBJ1-5; 10 positions agree with TRBD1. The CDR3 consists of 13 residues. Losses at the gene ends were 6 bases for V and 4 bases for J; bases not matched to a gene: 0. Germline V gene data show CDR1 as LNHDA and CDR2 as SQIVND (reference sequence). The CDR3 protein is CASRGQGNQPQHF. As DNA, the CDR3 is TGTGCCAGTAGGGGACAGGGGAATCAGCCCCAGCATTTT.

This chain connects TRBV7-9 to TRBJ2-3; D uncertain. Germline CDR1 reads SEHNR; CDR2 reads FQNEAQ (reference sequence). The CDR3 has 13 amino acids. V was pared by 3 bases and J by 7 bases, with 11 bases between. CDR3: CASSFPELHTQYF. CDR3 nucleotide sequence: TGTGCCAGCAGCTTTCCAGAACTCCATACGCAGTATTTT.

The chain recombines TRBV7-9 with TRBJ1-2; 7 bases map to TRBD1. The CDR3 spans 14 residues. V shed 5 bases, J shed 2 bases, and the junction held 5 bases outside the gene matches. Germline-derived CDR1 and CDR2 are SEHNR and FQNEAQ (reference sequence). CDR3 DNA: TGTGCCAGCAGCCCCGCGGGACAGAACTATGGCTACACCTTC. Encoded protein: CASSPAGQNYGYTF.

The rearrangement links TRBV6-2 or TRBV6-3 to TRBJ2-7, with a tentative D call TRBD2 (5 bases). This CDR3 comprises 13 residues. Germline assignment: CDR1 MNHEY and CDR2 SVGEGT. Trimming stripped 6 bases from V and 1 base from J, with 10 bases between. The CDR3 protein is CASSWTPSYEQYF. DNA for the CDR3: TGTGCCAGCAGCTGGACTCCATCCTACGAGCAGTACTTC.

Comment on this clone: At one boundary the junction diverges from the germline segment, which might be a read error. The V and J genes are TRBV12-3 or TRBV12-4 and TRBJ2-2; the match to TRBD2 covers 8 bases. This CDR3 has 12 amino acids. For the CDR3, the DNA is TGTGTCAGCAGCGGGGGCACCGGGGAGCTGTTTTTT. Translation gives CVSSGGTGELFF.

The J gene is TRBJ1-2, the V gene TRBV28; tentatively, D is TRBD1 (5 bases). The V gene lost 5 bases and the J gene lost 8 bases, with 15 bases spanning the gap. Per germline, CDR1 MDHEN and CDR2 SYDVKM. This CDR3 comprises 13 residues. This chain's CDR3 is CASSKWDALGYTF. CDR3 sequence (DNA): TGTGCCAGCAGTAAGTGGGACGCGTTGGGCTACACCTTC.

This chain joins TRBV6-5 and TRBJ1-4; TRBD1 aligns across 7 bases. The trim removed 5 bases at V and 5 bases at J, leaving 8 bases unmatched. Per germline, CDR1 MNHEY and CDR2 SVGAGI. CDR3 length: 15 amino acids. As DNA, the CDR3 is TGTGCCAGCAGTCGGCAGACAGGGCCCAATGAAAAACTGTTTTTT. Amino acid sequence: CASSRQTGPNEKLFF.

This chain links TRBV6-6 with TRBJ2-7; D ambiguous. The V gene's germline CDR1 is MNHNY and CDR2 SVGAGI (reference sequence). V lost 7 bases to trimming and J lost 0 bases, with 19 bases between them. The CDR3 totals 16 residues. CDR3 in DNA: TGTGCCAGCATCAGAGACTCCCTCCGTCCCTCCTACGAGCAGTACTTC. It encodes CASIRDSLRPSYEQYF.

V and J are TRBV13 and TRBJ1-3; a weak D match, TRBD1 (5 bases). Deletions cut 5 bases from V and 0 bases from J, with 14 bases between. The V gene's germline CDR1 is PRHDT and CDR2 FYEKMQ (reference sequence). This CDR3 comprises 16 residues. In nucleotides, the CDR3 is TGTGCCAGCAGCCTCTTCGGACAACTCTCTGGAAACACCATATATTTT. It translates to CASSLFGQLSGNTIYF.

The V and J genes are TRBV7-2 and TRBJ1-5; D is uncertain. Trimming cost V 3 bases and J 4 bases, with 10 bases left between them. CDR1 and CDR2 from the germline V gene are SGHTA and FQGNSA. The CDR3 extends over 14 amino acids. The CDR3 bases are TGTGCCAGCAGCTTGTTGCAAGGGAATCAGCCCCAGCATTTT. Its protein product is CASSLLQGNQPQHF. The entire variable domain, with the rest obtained from reference TRBV7-2 and TRBJ1-5, is as follows: GAGVSQSPSNKVTEKGKDVELRCDPISGHTALYWYRQSLGQGLEFLIYFQGNSAPDKSGLPSDRFSAERTGGSVSTLTIQRTQQEDSAVYLCASSLLQGNQPQHFGDGTRLSIL.

A remark on this clone: The sample contains more than one DNA sequence encoding this CDR3. CDR3 amino acids: CASSPGTDNQPQHF. The CDR3 DNA reads TGCGCCAGCAGCCCCGGGACAGACAATCAGCCCCAGCATTTT. V is TRBV5-1 and J is TRBJ1-5, with 7 bases matching TRBD1. V shed 4 bases and J 3 bases; nucleotides not matched to a gene: 4. Germline CDR1 and CDR2: SGHRS and YFSETQ. The CDR3 contains 14 residues.

The chain has TRBV27 and TRBJ2-7; D not certain. CDR1 MNHEY and CDR2 SMNVEV come from the germline V gene (reference sequence). Between the trimmed V and J ends, which lost 4 bases and 5 bases, there was a span of 6 bases. This CDR3 spans 11 amino acids. The CDR3 is CASSYSNEQYF. CDR3 DNA: TGTGCCAGCAGTTATTCCAACGAGCAGTACTTC.

The chain couples TRBV5-8 to TRBJ2-2; D may be TRBD1 (7 bases). CDR1 is SGHTS and CDR2 is YDEGEE in the germline V gene. V lost 0 bases and J lost 7, with 16 bases in between. The CDR3 is 16 residues long. As DNA, the CDR3 is TGTGCCAGCAGCTTGGTTTGGAGGGGGCTTAACGGGGAGCTGTTTTTT. Its translation is CASSLVWRGLNGELFF. Supplemented by reference TRBV5-8 and TRBJ2-2, the full variable domain reads EAGVTQSPTHLIKTRGQQATLRCSPISGHTSVYWYQQALGLGLQFLLWYDEGEERNRGNFPPRFSGRQFPNYSSELNVNALELEDSALYLCASSLVWRGLNGELFFGEGSRLTVL.

The chain couples TRBV29-1 to TRBJ1-2, with D possibly matching TRBD1 (5 bases). The V gene's germline CDR1 is SQVTM and CDR2 ANQGSEA. The CDR3 extends over 12 amino acids. V gave up 5 bases and J gave up 6 bases, with 13 bases separating them. CDR3 residues: CSVIIGVDGYTF. CDR3 nucleotide sequence: TGCAGCGTTATCATAGGGGTGGATGGCTACACCTTC. Based on the CDR3 plus reference TRBV29-1 and TRBJ1-2, the full variable domain is SAVISQKPSRDICQRGTSLTIQCQVDSQVTMMFWYRQQPGQSLTLIATANQGSEATYESGFVIDKFPISRPNLTFSTLTVSNMSPEDSSIYLCSVIIGVDGYTFGSGTRLTVV.

The CDR3 region has the DNA TGTGCCAGCAGCCCATCGGGAGATCATGGCTACACCTTC. Its translation is CASSPSGDHGYTF. The genes are TRBV7-3 and TRBJ1-2; no reliable D call. The CDR3 runs 13 residues. Germline values: CDR1 SGHTA, CDR2 FQGTGA. V lost 5 bases and J 6 bases, leaving 13 bases between the germline ends.

This clone was detected a few times. The chain is built from TRBV7-2 and TRBJ1-1, with a possible D match to TRBD1 (5 bases). CDR3 length equals 15 residues. Trimming left V 5 bases short and J 3 bases short, with 16 bases between. Germline lookup yields CDR1 SGHTA and CDR2 FQGNSA. CDR3 sequence reads: CASSLVTGTDTEAFF. DNA of the CDR3: TGTGCCAGCAGCCTCGTGACCGGGACCGACACTGAAGCTTTCTTT.

V gene TRBV9 combines with J gene TRBJ1-4; TRBD1 matches 7 bases. This CDR3 region has 16 residues. V gave up 4 bases and J gave up 8 bases; unmatched junction bases: 14. Germline loops: CDR1 SGDLS, CDR2 YYNGEE. In DNA form, the CDR3 reads TGTGCCAGCAGCCCAGACAGGGAAGGGAACAGGGAAAAACTGTTTTTT. Amino acid sequence: CASSPDREGNREKLFF. Full variable domain (missing parts from reference TRBV9 and TRBJ1-4): DSGVTQTPKHLITATGQRVTLRCSPRSGDLSVYWYQQSLDQGLQFLIQYYNGEERAKGNILERFSAQQFPDLHSELNLSSLELGDSALYFCASSPDREGNREKLFFGSGTQLSVL.

The chain joins TRBV27 to TRBJ2-1, with 7 bases identical to TRBD1. CDR1 is MNHEY and CDR2 is SMNVEV in the germline V gene (reference sequence). The length of the CDR3 is 13 residues. After removal of 6 bases from V and 4 bases from J, the junction contained 3 bases not matched to a gene. CDR3 protein: CASRGQTYNEQFF. The CDR3 nucleotides read TGTGCCAGCAGGGGACAGACATACAATGAGCAGTTCTTC.

Here the CDR3 reads CASSLDSFSGNTIYF. CDR3 nucleotide sequence: TGTGCCAGCAGCCTGGATTCGTTCTCTGGAAACACCATATATTTT. The rearrangement links TRBV2 to TRBJ1-3; D gene uncertain. CDR1 and CDR2 (germline): SNHLY, FYNNEI. V was pared by 6 bases and J by 0 bases, with 12 bases between. The CDR3 has 15 residues.

The gene calls are TRBV4-1 and TRBJ1-5; 7 bases fit TRBD1. The CDR3 is 17 residues long. The V gene end was trimmed by 0 bases and the J gene end by 4 bases; junction bases not matched to a gene: 9. Germline CDR1 MGHRA, CDR2 YSYEKL. This CDR3 is CASSQDEFRQGNQPQHF. DNA of the CDR3: TGCGCCAGCAGCCAAGACGAGTTTAGACAGGGAAATCAGCCCCAGCATTTT.

This clone was seen a single time. The J gene is TRBJ1-5, the V gene TRBV2; possible D gene TRBD1, 5 bases. This CDR3 is built from 15 residues. Trimming removed 4 bases from V and 2 bases from J, with 12 bases in between. Germline lookup yields CDR1 SNHLY and CDR2 FYNNEI. CDR3 residues: CASSGRGSRNQPQHF. In nucleotides, the CDR3 is TGTGCCAGCAGTGGGAGGGGAAGCCGCAATCAGCCCCAGCATTTT. The full variable domain, rest sourced from reference TRBV2 and TRBJ1-5, is EPEVTQTPSHQVTQMGQEVILRCVPISNHLYFYWYRQILGQKVEFLVSFYNNEISEKSEIFDDQFSVERPDGSNFTLKIRSTKLEDSAMYFCASSGRGSRNQPQHFGDGTRLSIL.

This chain connects TRBV3-1 (or the pseudogene TRBV3-2) to TRBJ1-1; D is undetermined. The ends were cut back, 4 bases at V and 1 base at J, with 7 bases in the middle. The CDR3 runs 13 residues. The germline CDR1 and CDR2 sequences are LGHDT and YNNKEL (reference sequence). The CDR3 here is CASSRRANTEAFF. CDR3 sequence (DNA): TGTGCCAGCAGCCGGCGAGCGAACACTGAAGCTTTCTTT.

This chain connects TRBV5-1 to TRBJ2-5; tentative D call: TRBD2 (6 bases). CDR3 length: 14 residues. In germline, CDR1 is SGHRS, CDR2 YFSETQ. Trimming left V 2 bases short and J 9 bases short, with 17 bases between. For the CDR3, the DNA is TGCGCCAGCAGCTTAGGCGGGGCGACGCCAGCCCAGTACTTC. Protein: CASSLGGATPAQYF.